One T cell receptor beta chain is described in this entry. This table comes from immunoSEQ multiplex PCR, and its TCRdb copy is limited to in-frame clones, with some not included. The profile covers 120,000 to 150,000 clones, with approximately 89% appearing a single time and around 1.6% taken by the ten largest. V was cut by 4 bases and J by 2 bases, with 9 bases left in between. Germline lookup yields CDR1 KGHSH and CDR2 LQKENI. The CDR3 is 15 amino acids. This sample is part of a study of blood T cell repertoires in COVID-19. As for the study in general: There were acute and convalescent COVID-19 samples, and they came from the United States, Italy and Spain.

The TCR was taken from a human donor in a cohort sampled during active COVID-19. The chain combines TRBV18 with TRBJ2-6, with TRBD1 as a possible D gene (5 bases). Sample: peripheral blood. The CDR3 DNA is TGTGCCAGCTCACTCAGGGAAACTGGGGCCAACGTCCTGACTTTC. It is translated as CASSLRETGANVLTF.